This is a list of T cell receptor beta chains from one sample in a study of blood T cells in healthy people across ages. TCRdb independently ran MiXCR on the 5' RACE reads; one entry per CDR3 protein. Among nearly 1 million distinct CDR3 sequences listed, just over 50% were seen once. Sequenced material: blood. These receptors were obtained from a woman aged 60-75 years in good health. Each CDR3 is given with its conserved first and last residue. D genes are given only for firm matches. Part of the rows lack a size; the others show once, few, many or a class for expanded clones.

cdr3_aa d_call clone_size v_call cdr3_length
CASRGEGGLSRNIQYF NA NA TRBV28 16
CASSPDRRSNQPQHF NA NA TRBV12-3/TRBV12-4 15
CASSPGRREAQYF NA NA TRBV7-9 13
CASSPRQGKNYGYTF TRBD1 NA TRBV6-2/TRBV6-3 15
CASSQWTGIEQYF TRBD1 NA TRBV4-3 13
CASSYEGRETDTQYF NA few TRBV6-6 15
CASRSGQGGSYEQYF TRBD1 NA TRBV6-5 15
CSAPIAGAVGYTF NA NA TRBV20-1 13
CASSQDRERPPADTQYF NA few TRBV4-3 17
CASSSRVRNQETQYF NA few TRBV5-1 15
CSVQGRTDTQYF NA few TRBV29-1 12
CASSLGIPRTSGRLPRSYNEQFF TRBD2 few TRBV5-1 23
CASSLDRRGSYTF NA NA TRBV11-2 13
CANYFLAGEQGERYF TRBD2 NA TRBV2 15
CASSQATDYNSPLHF NA NA TRBV4-3 15
CASSSDGLAENIQYF TRBD2 few TRBV7-9 15
CASSRRLAGDEQFF TRBD2 NA TRBV11-2 14
CASSLVVGTPLEQYF NA NA TRBV7-2 15
CASSEWGTSYEQYF TRBD2 few TRBV6-1 14
CASSLMGQGANQPQHF TRBD1 few TRBV7-2 16
CSARERQGLNTEAFF TRBD1 few TRBV20-1 15
CSASGDRLATNEKLFF TRBD1 NA TRBV20-1 16
CASSLGGPERRTQYF NA NA TRBV7-3 15
CASSPPLAGALAYEQYF TRBD2 NA TRBV12-3/TRBV12-4 17
CASSLALRQGSSYEQYF TRBD1 NA TRBV7-9 17
CASSLMIGVCTF NA NA TRBV7-2 12
CASSIHPTGDYGYTF NA few TRBV27 15
CAGEQLSNEKLFF NA NA TRBV2 13
CASTIQGANTGELFF NA NA TRBV27 15
CASSLGLNRGEQYF TRBD1 NA TRBV11-1 14
CASIGRNYAGEVVPGDAQYF TRBD2 NA TRBV7-9 20
CASSGQATDTQYF NA NA TRBV4-2 13
CASSRTSGSAEQFF TRBD2 few TRBV27 14
CASSLNTLLAGATDTQYF TRBD2 NA TRBV5-1 18
CASSQSPQAQETQYF NA NA TRBV3-1 15
CSAETGGADTQYF TRBD1 few TRBV20-1 13
CASSEGSLNTEAFF NA few TRBV28 14
CASSFTVPSYEQYF NA NA TRBV6-2/TRBV6-3 14
CSARDPASGSYYEQYF TRBD2 NA TRBV20-1 16
CASSLLRGLVETQYF NA NA TRBV5-6 15
CATSRVRESYEQYF NA NA TRBV15 14
CASSFIGGSDAQYF NA NA TRBV7-2 14
CASSQLQGSYEAFF TRBD1 NA TRBV7-9 14
CASSLAARTASNEQFF NA few TRBV5-1 16
CASSQELGGLLFF TRBD1 NA TRBV4-1 13
CATSREPLRTEAFF NA NA TRBV15 14
CASSLTQRRDEQFF NA NA TRBV11-2 14
CSVEVQRGLYNTQYF TRBD2 NA TRBV29-1 15
CASSRDSRTQYF TRBD1 few TRBV12-3/TRBV12-4 12
CASSPPGGSGQPQHF NA few TRBV18 15
CASSLDRGLSSVSGANVLTF TRBD1 NA TRBV5-1 20
CASSPRGRIHEQFF NA few TRBV18 14
CASSLAGARSNSPLHF NA NA TRBV7-8 16
CAISWGDKYEQYF NA few TRBV10-3 13
CASSTTGVWSDEQFF TRBD1 NA TRBV18 15
CATSREWGIDRDNRAQYF TRBD1 NA TRBV15 18
CTPGGPDTQYF NA NA TRBV20-1 11
CASSYSKTYSYTF NA NA TRBV28 13
CASNDRGGNQPQHF TRBD1 NA TRBV6-6 14